The rows below give T cell receptor beta chains drawn from one sample of a study of naive and memory T cell subsets. MiXCR was run by TCRdb on the UMI-ligation and nested PCR reads, yielding one entry per CDR3 protein. Of approximately 90,000 distinct CDR3 sequences in the sample, approximately 11% were seen once. Source material: naive CD4+ T cells from blood. These receptors all stem from a human donor in good health. Each CDR3 is given with its conserved first and last residue. The D gene is left open where the match is weak. The size field is filled for only some rows; it gives once, few, many or a size class.

V gene	J gene	D gene	clone size	CDR3 protein	CDR3 DNA
TRBV30	TRBJ2-7	NA	NA	CAWSVFYEQYF	TGTGCCTGGAGTGTTTTCTACGAGCAGTACTTC
TRBV12-3/TRBV12-4	TRBJ1-1	NA	few	CASSFPQGGMNTEAFF	TGTGCCAGCAGCTTTCCACAGGGAGGGATGAACACTGAAGCTTTCTTT
TRBV15	TRBJ2-6	TRBD1	many	CATSRGPGGPSGANVLTF	TGTGCCACCAGCAGAGGTCCAGGGGGACCCTCTGGGGCCAACGTCCTGACTTTC
TRBV4-3	TRBJ2-3	NA	many	CASSPGAPSQVASDTQYF	TGCGCCAGCAGCCCGGGGGCTCCGTCGCAAGTCGCGTCAGATACGCAGTATTTT
TRBV2	TRBJ2-2	NA	many	CASTRDGYTGELFF	TGTGCCAGCACGCGGGACGGATACACCGGGGAGCTGTTTTTT
TRBV7-2	TRBJ1-5	NA	many	CASSLVGLTQGTNQPQHF	TGTGCCAGCAGCTTAGTGGGATTGACACAGGGTACCAATCAGCCCCAGCATTTT
TRBV7-2	TRBJ1-6	TRBD1	many	CASSLEQGAYLNSPLHF	TGTGCCAGCAGCTTAGAACAGGGGGCGTATCTTAATTCACCCCTCCACTTT
TRBV5-1	TRBJ2-1	NA	NA	CASSGHGPSSYNEQFF	TGCGCCAGCAGCGGGCACGGACCCTCCTCCTACAATGAGCAGTTCTTC
TRBV7-8	TRBJ2-7	NA	many	CASSPEGRYEQYF	TGTGCCAGCAGCCCGGAGGGCCGGTACGAGCAGTACTTC
TRBV12-3/TRBV12-4	TRBJ1-1	TRBD1	few	CASSRRQGPYTEAFF	TGTGCCAGCAGTAGAAGACAGGGGCCCTACACTGAAGCTTTCTTT
TRBV6-6	TRBJ2-5	NA	many	CASSYSRLTQETQYF	TGTGCCAGCAGTTACTCGAGGTTAACCCAAGAGACCCAGTACTTC
TRBV20-1	TRBJ2-3	NA	many	CSARQTGRTDTQYF	TGCAGTGCTAGACAGACAGGTCGCACAGATACGCAGTATTTT
TRBV7-8	TRBJ2-1	NA	NA	CASSLEDRGAAYNEQFF	TGTGCCAGCAGCTTAGAGGACCGGGGGGCGGCTTACAATGAGCAGTTCTTC
TRBV9	TRBJ1-1	NA	few	CASSPQTALNTEAFF	TGTGCCAGCAGCCCGCAAACAGCCCTGAACACTGAAGCTTTCTTT
TRBV6-4	TRBJ2-2	NA	few	CASSEYRDGELFF	TGTGCCAGCAGTGAATACAGGGACGGGGAGCTGTTTTTT
TRBV28	TRBJ1-1	TRBD1	few	CASSLRQGWNTEAFF	TGTGCCAGCAGTTTGAGACAGGGGTGGAACACTGAAGCTTTCTTT
TRBV6-1	TRBJ1-4	NA	NA	CASILGGAGEKLFF	TGTGCCAGCATTCTGGGGGGGGCCGGCGAAAAACTGTTTTTT
TRBV18	TRBJ2-4	TRBD2	NA	CASSKRDYTNIQYF	TGTGCCAGCTCAAAGCGGGACTACACAAACATTCAGTACTTC